The text below deals with one T cell receptor (beta chain). This clonotype was seen ten or more times. Its target antigen remains unknown. The input lacks base qualities; no much larger clone sits a single base away. At the junction V is shortened by 6 bases and J by 0 bases, with 6 bases in between. Taken from cysteine to phenylalanine, the CDR3 has 14 residues. The read is trimmed to its CDR3 DNA, 42 bases read in frame from base 1. This sample stems from a study of T cells in Graves' hyperthyroidism and ophthalmopathy (dated by TCRdb to about 2019). Describing the broader study: Peripheral blood was sampled at the time of initial diagnosis, prior to any treatment. To identify TCR V-J signatures that set the groups apart, the researchers used a discovery cohort of about a hundred patients, made up of around 42 with Graves' ophthalmopathy and some 55 with stable Graves' hyperthyroidism. Prospective prediction of ophthalmopathy was tested in an independent validation cohort consisting of 18 to 20 hyperthyroidism patients and more than 15 patients who later progressed to ophthalmopathy. For training and testing, the 100 or so patients in the discovery cohort were randomly divided in a 7:3 ratio. Thyroid tissue and blood T-cell repertoires from six or seven Graves' hyperthyroidism patients were also compared in the study. Following sampling, methimazole starting at 30 mg daily was given to hyperthyroidism patients, and high-dose intravenous methylprednisolone was given to ophthalmopathy patients. The paper reports TCR Vbeta CDR3 sequencing of some 140 peripheral blood samples: 40 to 45 ophthalmopathy, roughly 80 hyperthyroidism and around 17 progressor patients.

What the authors observed across the whole study: A model built on a 13 V-J signature distinguished ophthalmopathy from stable hyperthyroidism, reaching 85% to 90% sensitivity and under 84% specificity in cross-validation and 80%/75% in testing. No statistical method was used to set the sample size in advance, and investigators knew the group allocation. Most expanded thyroid clonotypes (frequency above 0.001) were also detected in blood, suggesting blood repertoires may reflect thyroid immune responses. In validation, the model predicted progression to ophthalmopathy with about 71% sensitivity and 72% to 85% specificity, a median of 6.5 months before onset.

Amplification of TCR beta CDR3 regions was carried out from RNA transcripts. The TCR CDR3 was subjected to a first round of RT-PCR using the HTBI primer set and the Qiagen OneStep RT-PCR kit. A second multiplex PCR round built the libraries, followed by size selection and purification. Libraries were sequenced paired-end with 100 bp reads on an Illumina HiSeq2000. In the authors' own workflow: SOAPnuke was used to process the raw data, removing reads that contained adapters or uncalled bases, had a mean Phred below 15, or lacked an exact match to the constant primer or identifier. COPE v1.2.5 was used to merge high-quality paired reads, and clonotypes were defined as unique nucleotide sequences. MiTCR v1.1 was used to align the clonotypes against IMGT TRBV, TRBD and TRBJ reference segments. Analysis was restricted to V-J combinations with a frequency above 0.0001, which covered about 99% of repertoires. The TCS score was defined as the ratio of F50 (clonal expansion) to E x V (chaos), calculated using BLOSUM62-based TCRdist between CDR3 peptides within each V-J. Welch's t-statistics and random forest reduced around 510 V-J features to roughly 13, which were used in a naive Bayes classifier (R e1071). Using fastp trimming at Q25 and MiXCR clonotype assembly, TCRdb reanalyzed the public sequencing data and kept in-frame beta chains. Each CDR3 protein gets just one entry, which takes the most common genes and DNA from the rows behind it. TCRdb's processing, not the authors', yielded these V and J calls. In this sample the table shows nearly 600,000 distinct CDR3 sequences, 14% of which occur a single time. The top ten constitute less than 9% of the sample.

In the ophthalmopathy patients, disease was moderately to severely active, with a Clinical Activity Score of 3 or more, a NOSPECS grade of 4 or more, and a duration of less than 3 months. Exclusion was applied to patients with uncontrolled infections, other autoimmune diseases, pregnancy or lactation. Diagnoses were established on the basis of clinical symptoms, serum thyroxine and TRAb, thyroid ultrasound, and orbital computed tomography. PBMCs were separated from under 11 ml of fresh peripheral blood using Ficoll-Paque density gradient centrifugation. Trizol reagent was used to extract total RNA, and RNA quality was then checked on an Agilent 2100 Bioanalyzer.

This receptor was obtained from a woman under 30 with Graves' ophthalmopathy. Recombination connected TRBV12-3 or TRBV12-4 to TRBJ2-6; the D segment cannot be called with confidence. Specimen: blood. The CDR3 is CASRASSGANVLTF. The sequenced DNA: TGTGCCAGCAGAGCAAGCTCTGGGGCCAACGTCCTGACTTTC.